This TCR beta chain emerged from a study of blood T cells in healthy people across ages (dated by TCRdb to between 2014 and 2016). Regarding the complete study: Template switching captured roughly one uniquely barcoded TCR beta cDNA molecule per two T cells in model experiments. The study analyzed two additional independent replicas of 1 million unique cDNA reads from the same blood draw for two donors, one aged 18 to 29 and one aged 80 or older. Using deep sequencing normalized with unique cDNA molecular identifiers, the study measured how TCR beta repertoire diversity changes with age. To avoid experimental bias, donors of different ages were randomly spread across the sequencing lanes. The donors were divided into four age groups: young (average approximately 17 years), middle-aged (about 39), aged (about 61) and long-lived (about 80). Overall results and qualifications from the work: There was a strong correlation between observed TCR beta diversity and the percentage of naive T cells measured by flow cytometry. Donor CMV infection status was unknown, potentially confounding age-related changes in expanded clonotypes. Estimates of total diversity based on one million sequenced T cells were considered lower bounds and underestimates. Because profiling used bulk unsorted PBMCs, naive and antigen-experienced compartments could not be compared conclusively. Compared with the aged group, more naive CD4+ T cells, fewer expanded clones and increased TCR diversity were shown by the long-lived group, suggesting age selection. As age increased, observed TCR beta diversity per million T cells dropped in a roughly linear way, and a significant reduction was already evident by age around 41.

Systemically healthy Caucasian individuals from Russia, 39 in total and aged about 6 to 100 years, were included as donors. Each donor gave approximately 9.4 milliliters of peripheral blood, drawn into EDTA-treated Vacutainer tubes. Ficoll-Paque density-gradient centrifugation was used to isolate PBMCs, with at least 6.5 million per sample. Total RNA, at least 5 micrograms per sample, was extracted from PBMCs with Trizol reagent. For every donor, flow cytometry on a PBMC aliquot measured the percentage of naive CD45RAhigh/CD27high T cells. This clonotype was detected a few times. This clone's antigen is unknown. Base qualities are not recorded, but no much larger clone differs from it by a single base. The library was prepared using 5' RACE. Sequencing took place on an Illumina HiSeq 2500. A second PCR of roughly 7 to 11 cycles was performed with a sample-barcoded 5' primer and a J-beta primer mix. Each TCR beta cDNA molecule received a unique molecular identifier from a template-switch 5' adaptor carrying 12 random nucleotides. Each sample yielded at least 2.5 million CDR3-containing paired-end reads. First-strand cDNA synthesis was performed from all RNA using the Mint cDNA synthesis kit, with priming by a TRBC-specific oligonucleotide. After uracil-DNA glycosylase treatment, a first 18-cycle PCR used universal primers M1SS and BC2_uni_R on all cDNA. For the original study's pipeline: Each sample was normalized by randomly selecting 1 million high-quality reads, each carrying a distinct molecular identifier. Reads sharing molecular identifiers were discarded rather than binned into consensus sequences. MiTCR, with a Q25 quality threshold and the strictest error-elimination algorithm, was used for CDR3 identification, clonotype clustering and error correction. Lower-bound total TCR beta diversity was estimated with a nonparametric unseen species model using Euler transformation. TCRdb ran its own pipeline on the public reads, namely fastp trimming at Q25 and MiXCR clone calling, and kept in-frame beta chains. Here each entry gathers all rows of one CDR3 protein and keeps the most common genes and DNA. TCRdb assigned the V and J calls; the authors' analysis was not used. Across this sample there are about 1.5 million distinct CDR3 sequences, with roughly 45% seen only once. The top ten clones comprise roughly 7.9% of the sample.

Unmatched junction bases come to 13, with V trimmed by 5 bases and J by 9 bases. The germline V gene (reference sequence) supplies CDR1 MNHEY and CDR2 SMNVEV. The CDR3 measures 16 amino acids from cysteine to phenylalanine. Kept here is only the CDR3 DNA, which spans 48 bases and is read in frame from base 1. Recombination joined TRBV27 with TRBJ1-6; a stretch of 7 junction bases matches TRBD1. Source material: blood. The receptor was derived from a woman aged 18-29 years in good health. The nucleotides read TGTGCCAGCAGTCCCACCGGGACAGCCGGGAGTTCACCCCTCCACTTT. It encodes CASSPTGTAGSSPLHF.